A single sample gave rise to the 14 T cell receptor beta chains below, sequenced in a study of low-dose radiotherapy and immunotherapy resistance in tumors. Alpha and beta chains were covered, as first-strand cDNA relied on TRAV- and TRBV-specific primers. The authors ran 15 to 20 PCR cycles to amplify TCRs with a constant-region primer and V-primer adapter. MiXCR, run by TCRdb on the reads, gives a single entry per CDR3 protein. The profile shows under 90,000 distinct CDR3 sequences, 18% of them singletons. Time point defined: before trial treatment. The sequencing used PBMCs, collected before treatment. These receptors were taken from a male donor with prostate cancer.

Many counts were recorded for this clonotype. The V and J genes are TRBV12-3 or TRBV12-4 and TRBJ2-1; a possible D gene is TRBD1 (5 bases). Between the trimmed V and J ends, which lost 2 bases and 0 bases, there was a span of 11 bases. The CDR3 is 16 residues long. CDR3 DNA: TGTGCCAGCAGTTTATGGGGCTTAGGCTCCTACAATGAGCAGTTCTTC. The encoded protein is CASSLWGLGSYNEQFF.

This clonotype was counted ten times or more. This chain joins TRBV27 and TRBJ2-1; TRBD1 matches at 7 bases. This CDR3 comprises 14 residues. Germline trimming cut 6 bases from V and 0 bases from J; bases unmatched to any gene: 2. Germline CDR1 MNHEY, CDR2 SMNVEV (reference sequence). The CDR3 protein is CASRDRSSYNEQFF. The CDR3 DNA reads as TGTGCCAGCAGGGACAGGAGCTCCTACAATGAGCAGTTCTTC.

About this clonotype itself: One base separates it from a far larger clone, so it is likely a read error. CDR3 region: CASRPRGYNEQFF. CDR3 in DNA: TGTGCCAGCCGACCAAGGGGCTACAATGAGCAGTTCTTC. V gene TRBV6-1 combines with J gene TRBJ2-1; tentatively, D is TRBD1 (5 bases). The V gene lost 8 bases and the J gene lost 3 bases, with 11 bases spanning the gap. Germline-derived CDR1 and CDR2 are MNHNS and SASEGT. The CDR3 length is 13 residues.

This clonotype showed up just a few times. This sequence joins TRBV27 and TRBJ2-7; TRBD2 is a possible D gene (5 bases). This CDR3 region has 12 residues. Trimming cost V 3 bases and J 6 bases, with 9 bases left between them. Germline values: CDR1 MNHEY, CDR2 SMNVEV (reference sequence). The CDR3 region has the DNA TGTGCCAGCAGTTTCTCCCGGGGCGAGCAGTACTTC. This sequence encodes CASSFSRGEQYF.

This clonotype came up many times. The chain carries TRBV20-1 and TRBJ2-2; 9 bases map to TRBD1. The CDR3 has 14 residues. J gave up 7 bases and V 1 base, and 4 bases lay outside the gene matches. CDR1 is DFQATT and CDR2 is SNEGSKA in the germline V gene (reference sequence). The CDR3 nucleotides read TGCAGTGCTAGAGGACAGGGGGGGGGCGGGGAGCTGTTTTTT. Translation gives CSARGQGGGGELFF.

This clonotype has more than one count but fewer than ten. The rearrangement links TRBV5-4 to TRBJ2-5; tentatively, D is TRBD1 (6 bases). There are 16 residues in the CDR3. Per the germline V gene, CDR1 is SGHNT and CDR2 is YYREEE (reference sequence). Trimming left V 1 base short and J 5 bases short, with 18 bases between. The CDR3 bases are TGTGCCAGCAGCTTGAGGGGGTTTCTCGGGGTGGAGACCCAGTACTTC. It is translated as CASSLRGFLGVETQYF. Supplemented by reference TRBV5-4 and TRBJ2-5, the full variable domain reads ETGVTQSPTHLIKTRGQQVTLRCSSQSGHNTVSWYQQALGQGPQFIFQYYREEENGRGNFPPRFSGLQFPNYSSELNVNALELDDSALYLCASSLRGFLGVETQYFGPGTRLLVL.

This clonotype appeared many times. The rearrangement links TRBV20-1 to TRBJ1-5; TRBD1 might be the D (6 bases). Trimming removed 5 bases from V and 3 bases from J, with 17 bases in between. Germline CDR1 reads DFQATT; CDR2 reads SNEGSKA (reference sequence). This CDR3 is 15 amino acids long. Here the CDR3 DNA reads TGCAGTGCTCACGACGAGGGGGACCACAATCAGCCCCAGCATTTT. Protein sequence: CSAHDEGDHNQPQHF.

In its sample, this clonotype was seen many times. This chain links TRBV27 with TRBJ1-5; maybe TRBD1 (6 bases). Germline lookup yields CDR1 MNHEY and CDR2 SMNVEV (reference sequence). V was trimmed by 7 bases and J by 6 bases, leaving 16 bases between them. This CDR3 is 14 amino acids long. DNA for the CDR3: TGTGCCAGCAAGGGAGCAGGGGATTTTCAGCCCCAGCATTTT. It encodes CASKGAGDFQPQHF.

At least ten counts were recorded for this clonotype. This CDR3 is CASSEGPVGIRGTGELFF. The CDR3 DNA follows: TGTGCCAGCAGTGAAGGGCCAGTAGGGATCCGGGGCACCGGGGAGCTGTTTTTT. The V call is TRBV2, the J call TRBJ2-2; possibly TRBD2 for D (5 bases). The germline V and J ends were trimmed by 1 base and 4 bases, with 19 bases remaining between them. CDR1 is SNHLY, CDR2 FYNNEI, per germline. This CDR3 contains 18 residues.

At least ten counts were recorded for this clonotype. CDR3 DNA sequence: TGTGCCAGTAGGGACTCCTCCGACACTGAAGCTTTCTTT. As protein: CASRDSSDTEAFF. V is TRBV19 and J is TRBJ1-1; D is undetermined. The germline V gene encodes CDR1 LNHDA and CDR2 SQIVND (reference sequence). V lost 6 bases and J 3 bases, leaving 11 bases between the germline ends. The CDR3 spans 13 residues.

This clonotype appeared many times. The rearrangement uses TRBV29-1 and TRBJ1-1, with D perhaps TRBD1 (5 bases). V lost 8 bases, J lost 3 bases, and 19 bases lay in between. Germline loops: CDR1 SQVTM, CDR2 ANQGSEA. This CDR3 spans 14 amino acids. The DNA of the CDR3 is TGCAGCTCCCGGCGGGGGAGAGCGGACACTGAAGCTTTCTTT. The encoded protein is CSSRRGRADTEAFF. Full variable domain (remainder filled in from reference TRBV29-1 and TRBJ1-1): SAVISQKPSRDICQRGTSLTIQCQVDSQVTMMFWYRQQPGQSLTLIATANQGSEATYESGFVIDKFPISRPNLTFSTLTVSNMSPEDSSIYLCSSRRGRADTEAFFGQGTRLTVV.

This clonotype was seen repeatedly, ten times or more. V is TRBV5-1 and J is TRBJ2-1, with 9 bases fitting TRBD2. The CDR3 covers 18 residues. Looked up from germline, CDR1 is SGHRS and CDR2 is YFSETQ. V was pared by 1 base and J by 1 base, with 9 bases of the junction left unmatched. Here the CDR3 DNA reads TGCGCCAGCAGCTTGTTCTTCCGTGCGGGGGGGTCCTACAATGAGCAGTTCTTC. It yields the protein CASSLFFRAGGSYNEQFF.

This clonotype was counted only a few times. J is TRBJ2-7 and V is TRBV19; 8 bases map to TRBD2. This CDR3 region has 15 residues. J gave up 0 bases and V 5 bases, and 6 bases lay outside the gene matches. From germline, CDR1 is LNHDA and CDR2 SQIVND (reference sequence). CDR3 loop: CASSLGRGASYEQYF. In DNA form, the CDR3 reads TGTGCCAGTAGTCTCGGGAGGGGAGCCTCCTACGAGCAGTACTTC.

There are a few counts of this clonotype. It differs at one base from a far larger clone, so likely a read error. The chain is built from TRBV5-6 and TRBJ2-7; a weak D match, TRBD2 (6 bases). Germline CDR1 SGHDT, CDR2 YYEEEE. V lost 0 bases to trimming and J lost 7 bases, with 20 bases between them. CDR3 length: 16 residues. The CDR3 protein is CASSLDRRGSYNEQYF. CDR3 nucleotide sequence: TGTGCCAGCAGCTTGGACCGCCGGGGGTCCTACAATGAGCAGTACTTC.